A single sample gave rise to the 15 T cell receptor beta chains below, sequenced in a study of OX40 agonist ivuxolimab in advanced cancers. TCRdb's copy holds only in-frame clones and misses some; the assay was immunoSEQ multiplex PCR. Among tens of thousands of clones listed, 88% were seen once. The sequencing here drew on CD4+ or CD8+ T cells sorted from blood, taken in a trial of the OX40 agonist ivuxolimab. The receptors were gathered from an adult with an advanced solid tumor such as melanoma, head and neck, liver or kidney cancer.

The chain uses TRBV5-1 and TRBJ2-1; 7 positions agree with TRBD1. Germline CDR1 SGHRS, CDR2 YFSETQ. V gave up 2 bases and J gave up 6 bases; unmatched junction bases: 2. The CDR3 loop spans 13 amino acids. The CDR3: CASSFHRGNEQFF. The CDR3 DNA is TGCGCCAGCAGCTTTCACAGGGGCAATGAGCAGTTCTTC.

The chain has TRBV5-1 and TRBJ2-5; 9 positions match TRBD1. With 0 bases clipped from V and 4 bases from J, the junction kept 4 bases outside the gene matches. This CDR3 is 15 amino acids long. The germline V gene has CDR1 SGHRS and CDR2 YFSETQ. The CDR3 is CASSLAGGQGETQYF. DNA for the CDR3: TGCGCCAGCAGCTTGGCCGGGGGACAGGGAGAGACCCAGTACTTC.

The V gene is TRBV6-5, the J gene TRBJ1-1; TRBD1 might be the D (5 bases). The V and J ends lost 4 bases and 1 base respectively, with 10 bases between them. Looked up from germline, CDR1 is MNHEY and CDR2 is SVGAGI. CDR3 size: 14 residues. The CDR3 bases are TGTGCCAGCAGTTGGGGACGGCAGAACACTGAAGCTTTCTTT. Translating gives CASSWGRQNTEAFF.

The chain is built from TRBV27 and TRBJ1-6, with 8 bases matching TRBD1. Germline CDR1 reads MNHEY; CDR2 reads SMNVEV (reference sequence). The CDR3 contains 14 residues. The V segment lost 8 bases and the J segment 6 bases; nucleotides outside the gene matches: 6. CDR3 amino acids: CASGLGQGNSPLHF. CDR3 sequence (DNA): TGTGCCAGCGGCTTAGGACAGGGTAATTCACCCCTCCACTTT.

V and J are TRBV18 and TRBJ2-3; D not certain. V dropped 4 bases and J dropped 6 bases, with 11 bases sitting between them. Per the germline V gene, CDR1 is KGHSH and CDR2 is LQKENI. The CDR3 covers 13 residues. DNA of the CDR3: TGTGCCAGCTCACAATCTCGTTCGGATACGCAGTATTTT. The encoded protein is CASSQSRSDTQYF. The variable domain in full, with the rest retrieved from reference TRBV18 and TRBJ2-3, is NAGVMQNPRHLVRRRGQEARLRCSPMKGHSHVYWYRQLPEEGLKFMVYLQKENIIDESGMPKERFSAEFPKEGPSILRIQQVVRGDSAAYFCASSQSRSDTQYFGPGTRLTVL.

V is TRBV7-6 and J is TRBJ2-3; 8 bases map to TRBD1. J lost 5 bases, V lost 5 bases, and 12 bases had no gene match. This CDR3 region has 16 residues. The germline V gene encodes CDR1 SGHVS and CDR2 FNYEAQ. CDR3: CASSRLQQGAGDTQYF. CDR3 coding DNA: TGTGCCAGCAGCCGCCTCCAGCAGGGGGCGGGAGATACGCAGTATTTT.

The V and J genes are TRBV27 and TRBJ2-7, with no clear D. V shed 3 bases and J shed 0 bases, with 9 bases lying between them. This CDR3 is 14 amino acids long. CDR1 is MNHEY, CDR2 SMNVEV, per germline (reference sequence). This CDR3 is CASSFAPSSYEQYF. Written as DNA, the CDR3 is TGTGCCAGCAGTTTTGCGCCTAGCTCCTACGAGCAGTACTTC.

The J gene is TRBJ2-3, the V gene TRBV18; either TRBD1 or TRBD2 may supply D (6 bases each). The germline V gene has CDR1 KGHSH and CDR2 LQKENI. Trimming removed 4 bases from V and 3 bases from J, with 14 bases in between. This CDR3 has 15 amino acids. The CDR3 sequence: CASSLQGTGTDTQYF. In DNA, the CDR3 is TGTGCCAGCTCACTCCAGGGGACTGGTACAGATACGCAGTATTTT.

The chain recombines TRBV19 with TRBJ1-4, with D hard to call. V lost 6 bases and J 8 bases, leaving 10 bases between the germline ends. The CDR3 extends over 12 amino acids. Germline assignment: CDR1 LNHDA and CDR2 SQIVND (reference sequence). CDR3 in amino acids: CASRWQREKLFF. CDR3 DNA: TGTGCCAGTAGGTGGCAACGCGAAAAACTGTTTTTT. Together with reference TRBV19 and TRBJ1-4, the CDR3 gives the full variable domain: DGGITQSPKYLFRKEGQNVTLSCEQNLNHDAMYWYRQDPGQGLRLIYYSQIVNDFQKGDIAEGYSVSREKKESFPLTVTSAQKNPTAFYLCASRWQREKLFFGSGTQLSVL.

The V call is TRBV11-3, the J call TRBJ2-5; either TRBD1 or TRBD2 may supply D (5 bases each). The germline V gene encodes CDR1 SGHNT and CDR2 YENEEA. V was pared by 5 bases and J by 1 base, with 14 bases between. CDR3 length equals 15 residues. The CDR3 region is CASSPGAGSQETQYF. The CDR3 nucleotides read TGTGCCAGCAGCCCCGGGGCCGGGTCCCAAGAGACCCAGTACTTC.

Remarks on this clone: This sample includes further DNA sequences coding for the same CDR3. The chain employs TRBV5-1 and TRBJ2-3, with TRBD2 matching over 11 bases. The germline V gene encodes CDR1 SGHRS and CDR2 YFSETQ. V trimming: 1 base; J trimming: 3 bases; junction bases outside the gene matches: 1. This CDR3 comprises 15 residues. The chain's CDR3 is CASSLRTSGTDTQYF. Written as DNA, the CDR3 is TGCGCCAGCAGCTTGAGGACTAGCGGGACAGATACGCAGTATTTT.

The chain couples TRBV10-3 to TRBJ2-3; 9 bases are a match to TRBD2. CDR1 is ENHRY, CDR2 SYGVKD, per germline. The junction had 4 bases not matched to a gene; V was cut back by 7 bases and J by 2 bases. The CDR3 consists of 14 residues. The CDR3 DNA follows: TGTGCCATCAAGACTAGCGGATACACAGATACGCAGTATTTT. Protein: CAIKTSGYTDTQYF.

This clone turned up a few times. V and J are TRBV28 and TRBJ1-2, with TRBD1 matching over 7 bases. The V and J ends lost 6 bases and 4 bases, in that order; junction bases with no gene match: 11. This CDR3 is built from 15 residues. Germline assignment: CDR1 MDHEN and CDR2 SYDVKM. The CDR3 reads CASRPWDSQLYGYTF. The CDR3 nucleotides are TGTGCCAGCAGGCCGTGGGACAGCCAGCTCTATGGCTACACCTTC.

The J gene is TRBJ1-5, the V gene TRBV30; D gene unclear. Trimming cost V 0 bases and J 3 bases, with 9 bases left between them. Germline CDR1 is GTSNPN and CDR2 is SVGIG (reference sequence). The CDR3 has 14 amino acids. The CDR3 loop reads CAWSVLGINQPQHF. As DNA, the CDR3 is TGTGCCTGGAGTGTACTGGGTATCAATCAGCCCCAGCATTTT.

V and J are TRBV2 and TRBJ2-1, with 9 positions matching TRBD2. The germline CDR1 and CDR2 sequences are SNHLY and FYNNEI. The V and J ends lost 5 bases and 6 bases, in that order; junction bases with no gene match: 11. The CDR3 has 16 residues. This CDR3 reads CASSSGTSIWANEQFF. The CDR3 region has the DNA TGTGCCAGCAGTTCCGGGACTAGCATATGGGCCAATGAGCAGTTCTTC.